The 16 T cell receptor beta chains reported below all come from one sample, sequenced in a study of blood T cell repertoires in COVID-19. The data were produced by immunoSEQ multiplex PCR, yet TCRdb's version contains in-frame clones alone and is incomplete. The sample lists about 270,000 clones, around 91% seen once, with 2% to 2.5% in the top ten. The source material was PBMCs or T cells enriched from blood (not recorded which). These receptors all stem from a woman younger than 30 who had recovered from COVID-19.

This chain connects TRBV5-5 to TRBJ1-4, with 8 bases matching TRBD1. V was clipped by 2 bases and J by 8 bases; unmatched bases: 11. The germline gives CDR1 SGHKS, CDR2 YYEKEE (reference sequence). The CDR3 length is 16 residues. CDR3: CASSLNPTGGQEKLFF. CDR3 nucleotides: TGTGCCAGCAGCTTAAATCCCACAGGGGGACAGGAAAAACTGTTTTTT.

This chain uses TRBV2 with TRBJ1-2, with D perhaps matching TRBD1 (6 bases). Germline V lookup: CDR1 SNHLY, CDR2 FYNNEI. CDR3 length: 13 residues. Trimming cost V 4 bases and J 7 bases, with 13 bases left between them. Written as DNA, the CDR3 is TGTGCCAGCAGTGGGGAGGGGGAGCCTGGCTACACCTTC. Its protein product is CASSGEGEPGYTF.

The V and J genes are TRBV5-1 and TRBJ1-3; no clear D gene. The V gene's germline CDR1 is SGHRS and CDR2 YFSETQ. V was shortened by 1 base and J by 0 bases, with 8 bases between the two germline ends. There are 15 residues in the CDR3. CDR3 sequence: CASSLFGVSGNTIYF. CDR3 bases: TGCGCCAGCAGCTTGTTCGGGGTCTCTGGAAACACCATATATTTT. The whole variable domain, remainder taken from reference TRBV5-1 and TRBJ1-3, is KAGVTQTPRYLIKTRGQQVTLSCSPISGHRSVSWYQQTPGQGLQFLFEYFSETQRNKGNFPGRFSGRQFSNSRSEMNVSTLELGDSALYLCASSLFGVSGNTIYFGEGSWLTVV.

The chain carries TRBV5-5 and TRBJ2-7; TRBD1 aligns across 7 bases. Germline V CDR1 and CDR2: SGHKS, YYEKEE (reference sequence). The junction had 6 bases not matched to a gene; V was cut back by 4 bases and J by 2 bases. The CDR3 extends over 14 amino acids. In DNA, the CDR3 is TGTGCCAGCAGCCCGGGGACAGATACCTACGAGCAGTACTTC. Encoded protein: CASSPGTDTYEQYF.

This sequence joins TRBV20-1 and TRBJ2-7; D possibly corresponds to TRBD1 (5 bases). Trimming took 3 bases from V and 0 from J, leaving 9 bases between them. Germline V gene lookup returns CDR1 DFQATT and CDR2 SNEGSKA (reference sequence). CDR3 length: 13 amino acids. DNA for the CDR3: TGCAGTGCTAGTAATACAGGCTCCTACGAGCAGTACTTC. Its protein product is CSASNTGSYEQYF.

V is TRBV2 and J is TRBJ1-1; 9 nucleotides line up with TRBD1. The CDR3 is made up of 12 amino acids. In germline, CDR1 is SNHLY, CDR2 FYNNEI. V dropped 5 bases and J dropped 6; count of bases not matched to a gene: 1. The CDR3 spells CASSRDRAEAFF. The CDR3 DNA reads as TGTGCCAGCAGTCGGGACAGGGCTGAAGCTTTCTTT.

Of note for this clone: Distinct nucleotide sequences in the sample also encode this CDR3. This chain joins TRBV3-1 (or the pseudogene TRBV3-2) and TRBJ1-3, with TRBD1 matching over 7 bases. This CDR3 has 15 residues. J gave up 3 bases and V 3 bases, and 5 bases lay outside the gene matches. Germline V CDR1 and CDR2: LGHDT, YNNKEL (reference sequence). The CDR3 DNA reads TGTGCCAGCAGCCACGGTACAGGGGTTGGAAACACCATATATTTT. This codes for CASSHGTGVGNTIYF.

The chain couples TRBV7-9 to TRBJ2-3; 11 bases are shared with TRBD1. V lost 5 bases, J lost 2 bases, and 6 bases stayed unmatched. Germline assignment: CDR1 SEHNR and CDR2 FQNEAQ (reference sequence). This CDR3 contains 16 residues. The CDR3 spells CASSTGTGGFTDTQYF. In nucleotides, the CDR3 is TGTGCCAGCAGCACCGGGACAGGGGGATTCACAGATACGCAGTATTTT.

This chain uses TRBV11-1 with TRBJ2-7; a weak D match, TRBD2 (6 bases). Germline V gene data show CDR1 as SGHAT and CDR2 as FQDESV (reference sequence). The CDR3 has 15 amino acids. The V end was cut by 5 bases, the J end by 2 bases, with 16 bases between. The CDR3 nucleotides read TGTGCCAGCAGCCCCCGAGGGGCGGGGCCCTACGAGCAGTACTTC. This gives the protein CASSPRGAGPYEQYF. Full variable domain (outside the CDR3, taken from reference TRBV11-1 and TRBJ2-7): EAEVAQSPRYKITEKSQAVAFWCDPISGHATLYWYRQILGQGPELLVQFQDESVVDDSQLPKDRFSAERLKGVDSTLKIQPAELGDSAMYLCASSPRGAGPYEQYFGPGTRLTVT.

The V gene is TRBV3-1 (or the pseudogene TRBV3-2), the J gene TRBJ2-7; no firm D call. Trimming left V 3 bases short and J 0 bases short, with 9 bases between. Looked up from germline, CDR1 is LGHDT and CDR2 is YNNKEL (reference sequence). This CDR3 spans 14 amino acids. The CDR3 DNA is TGTGCCAGCAGCCACCAAGCGTCCTCCTACGAGCAGTACTTC. It yields the protein CASSHQASSYEQYF.

The chain uses TRBV24-1 and TRBJ2-3; 7 bases align to TRBD1. The CDR3 contains 14 residues. Germline-derived CDR1 and CDR2 are KGHDR and SFDVKD. V trimming: 6 bases; J trimming: 2 bases; junction bases outside the gene matches: 4. CDR3 in amino acids: CATSTGAITDTQYF. The CDR3 nucleotides read TGTGCCACCAGTACAGGGGCTATCACAGATACGCAGTATTTT.

This sequence joins TRBV6-5 and TRBJ1-2; the match to TRBD1 covers 8 bases. V trimming: 0 bases; J trimming: 4 bases; junction bases outside the gene matches: 4. The germline CDR1 and CDR2 sequences are MNHEY and SVGAGI. The CDR3 loop spans 15 amino acids. The CDR3: CASSYSIGQGYGYTF. The CDR3 nucleotides are TGTGCCAGCAGTTACTCGATTGGACAGGGCTATGGCTACACCTTC.

The genes are TRBV9 and TRBJ2-3; TRBD2 aligns across 8 bases. Germline V lookup: CDR1 SGDLS, CDR2 YYNGEE. With 0 bases clipped from V and 1 base from J, the junction kept 7 bases outside the gene matches. The CDR3 runs to 17 residues. CDR3 protein: CASSVGAAGARTDTQYF. The CDR3 coding sequence is TGTGCCAGCAGCGTAGGGGCAGCGGGGGCCCGCACAGATACGCAGTATTTT. Variable domain in full (rest from reference TRBV9 and TRBJ2-3): DSGVTQTPKHLITATGQRVTLRCSPRSGDLSVYWYQQSLDQGLQFLIQYYNGEERAKGNILERFSAQQFPDLHSELNLSSLELGDSALYFCASSVGAAGARTDTQYFGPGTRLTVL.

This clone showed up many times. This sequence joins TRBV5-4 and TRBJ2-5; 9 nucleotides match TRBD2. Trimming took 4 bases from V and 1 from J; bases not matched to a gene: 5. Germline values: CDR1 SGHNT, CDR2 YYREEE (reference sequence). This CDR3 is built from 15 residues. The CDR3 region has the DNA TGTGCCAGCAGCCCCCTAGCGGGGACCCAAGAGACCCAGTACTTC. Protein product: CASSPLAGTQETQYF.

This sequence joins TRBV10-3 and TRBJ1-2, with 8 bases lining up with TRBD1. The V segment lost 3 bases and the J segment 6 bases; nucleotides outside the gene matches: 3. Germline-derived CDR1 and CDR2 are ENHRY and SYGVKD. The CDR3 totals 13 residues. The CDR3 here is CAISDSGGDGYTF. The CDR3 DNA reads TGTGCCATCAGTGATTCAGGGGGCGATGGCTACACCTTC.

The chain has TRBV28 and TRBJ2-2, with unresolved D. Trimming removed 7 bases at V and 1 base at J, with 10 bases between. Germline V gene lookup returns CDR1 MDHEN and CDR2 SYDVKM. This CDR3 is 14 amino acids long. Written as DNA, the CDR3 is TGTGCCAGCACAACTCATCTGAACACCGGGGAGCTGTTTTTT. Translated: CASTTHLNTGELFF. Together with reference TRBV28 and TRBJ2-2, the CDR3 gives the full variable domain: DVKVTQSSRYLVKRTGEKVFLECVQDMDHENMFWYRQDPGLGLRLIYFSYDVKMKEKGDIPEGYSVSREKKERFSLILESASTNQTSMYLCASTTHLNTGELFFGEGSRLTVL.